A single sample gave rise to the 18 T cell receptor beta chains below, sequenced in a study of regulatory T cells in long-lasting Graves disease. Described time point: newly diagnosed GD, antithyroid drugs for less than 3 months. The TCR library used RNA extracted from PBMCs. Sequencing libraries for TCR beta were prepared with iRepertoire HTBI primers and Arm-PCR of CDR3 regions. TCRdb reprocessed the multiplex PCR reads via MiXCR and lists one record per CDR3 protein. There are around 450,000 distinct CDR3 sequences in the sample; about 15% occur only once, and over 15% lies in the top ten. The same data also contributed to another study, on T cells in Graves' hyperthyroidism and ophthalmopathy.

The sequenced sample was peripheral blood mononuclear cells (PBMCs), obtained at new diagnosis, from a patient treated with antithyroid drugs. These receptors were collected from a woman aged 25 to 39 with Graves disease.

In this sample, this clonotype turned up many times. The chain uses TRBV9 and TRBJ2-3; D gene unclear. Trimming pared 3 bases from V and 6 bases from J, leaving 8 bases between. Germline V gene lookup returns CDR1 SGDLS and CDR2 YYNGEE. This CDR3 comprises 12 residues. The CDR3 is CASSARSDTQYF. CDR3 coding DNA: TGTGCCAGCAGCGCTCGCTCCGATACGCAGTATTTT.

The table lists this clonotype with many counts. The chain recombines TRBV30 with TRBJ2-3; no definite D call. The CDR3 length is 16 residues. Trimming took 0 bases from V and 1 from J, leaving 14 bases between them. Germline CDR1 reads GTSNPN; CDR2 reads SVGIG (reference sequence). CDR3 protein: CAWSVGGAKGTDTQYF. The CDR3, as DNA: TGTGCCTGGAGTGTTGGCGGAGCGAAGGGCACAGATACGCAGTATTTT.

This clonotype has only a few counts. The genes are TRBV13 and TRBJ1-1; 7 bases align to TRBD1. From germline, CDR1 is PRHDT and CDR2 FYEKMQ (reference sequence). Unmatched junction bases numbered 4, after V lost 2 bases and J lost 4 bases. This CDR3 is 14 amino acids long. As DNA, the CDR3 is TGTGCCAGCAGCTTAAAGGGGGCGCCCACTGAAGCTTTCTTT. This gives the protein CASSLKGAPTEAFF.

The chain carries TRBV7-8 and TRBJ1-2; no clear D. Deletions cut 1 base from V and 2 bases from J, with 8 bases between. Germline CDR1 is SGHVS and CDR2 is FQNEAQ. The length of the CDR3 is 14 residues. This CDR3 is CASSLVARNYGYTF. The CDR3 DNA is TGTGCCAGCAGCTTAGTCGCTCGCAACTATGGCTACACCTTC. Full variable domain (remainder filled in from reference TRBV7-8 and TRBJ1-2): GAGVSQSPRYKVAKRGQDVALRCDPISGHVSLFWYQQALGQGPEFLTYFQNEAQLDKSGLPSDRFFAERPEGSVSTLKIQRTQQEDSAVYLCASSLVARNYGYTFGSGTRLTVV.

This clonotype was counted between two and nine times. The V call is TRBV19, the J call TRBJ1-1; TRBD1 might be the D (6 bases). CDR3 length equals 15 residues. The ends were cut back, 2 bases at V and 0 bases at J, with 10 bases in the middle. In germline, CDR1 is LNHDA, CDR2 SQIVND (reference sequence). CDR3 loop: CASSILGALNTEAFF. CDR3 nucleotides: TGTGCCAGTAGTATATTGGGGGCCCTGAACACTGAAGCTTTCTTT.

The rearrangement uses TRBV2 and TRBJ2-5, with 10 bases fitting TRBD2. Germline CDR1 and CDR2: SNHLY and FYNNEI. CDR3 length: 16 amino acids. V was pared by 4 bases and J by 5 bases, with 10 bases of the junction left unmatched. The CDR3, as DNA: TGTGCCAGCAGTGTAACGGCTAGCGGGAGAGGGGAGACCCAGTACTTC. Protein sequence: CASSVTASGRGETQYF.

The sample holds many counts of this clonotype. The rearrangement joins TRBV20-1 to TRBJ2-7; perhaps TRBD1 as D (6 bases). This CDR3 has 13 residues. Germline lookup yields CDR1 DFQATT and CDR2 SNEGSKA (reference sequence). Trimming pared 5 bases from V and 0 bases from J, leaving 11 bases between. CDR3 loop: CSAYRDNSYEQYF. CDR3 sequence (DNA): TGCAGTGCTTATCGGGACAACTCCTACGAGCAGTACTTC.

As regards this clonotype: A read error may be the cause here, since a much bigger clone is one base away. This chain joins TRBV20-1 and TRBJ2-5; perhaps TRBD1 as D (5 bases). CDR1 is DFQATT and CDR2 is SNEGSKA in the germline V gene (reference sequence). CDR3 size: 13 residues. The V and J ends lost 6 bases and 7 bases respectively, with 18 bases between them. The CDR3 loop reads CSATYTRGGTQYF. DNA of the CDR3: TGCAGTGCCACCTACACAAGGGGTGGGACCCAGTACTTC.

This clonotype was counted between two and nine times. The CDR3 DNA is TGTGCCAGCAGTATCCAGGGTTCTCTCGGGGAGCAGTACTTC. This sequence encodes CASSIQGSLGEQYF. The chain recombines TRBV28 with TRBJ2-7; possibly TRBD1 for D (5 bases). The CDR3 is made up of 14 amino acids. Germline CDR1 is MDHEN and CDR2 is SYDVKM. The ends were cut back, 5 bases at V and 7 bases at J, with 18 bases in the middle.

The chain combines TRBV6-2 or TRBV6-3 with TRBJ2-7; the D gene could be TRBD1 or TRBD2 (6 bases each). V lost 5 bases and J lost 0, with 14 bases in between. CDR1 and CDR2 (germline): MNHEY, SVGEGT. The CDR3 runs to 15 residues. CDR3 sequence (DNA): TGTGCCAGCAGTGAACGGGGGCGGACCTCCTACGAGCAGTACTTC. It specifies CASSERGRTSYEQYF.

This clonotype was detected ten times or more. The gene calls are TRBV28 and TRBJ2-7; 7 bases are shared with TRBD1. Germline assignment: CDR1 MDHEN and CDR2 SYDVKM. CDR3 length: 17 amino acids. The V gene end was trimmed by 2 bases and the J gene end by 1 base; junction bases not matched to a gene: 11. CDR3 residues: CASSLARTGARSYEQYF. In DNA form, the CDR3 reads TGTGCCAGCAGTTTAGCCCGGACAGGCGCAAGGTCCTACGAGCAGTACTTC.

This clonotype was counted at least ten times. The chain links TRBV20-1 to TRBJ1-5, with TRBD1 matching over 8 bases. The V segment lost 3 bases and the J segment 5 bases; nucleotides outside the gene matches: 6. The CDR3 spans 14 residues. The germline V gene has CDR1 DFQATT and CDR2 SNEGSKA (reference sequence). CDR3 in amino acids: CSARITQGDQPQHF. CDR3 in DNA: TGCAGTGCTAGGATAACACAGGGGGATCAGCCCCAGCATTTT.

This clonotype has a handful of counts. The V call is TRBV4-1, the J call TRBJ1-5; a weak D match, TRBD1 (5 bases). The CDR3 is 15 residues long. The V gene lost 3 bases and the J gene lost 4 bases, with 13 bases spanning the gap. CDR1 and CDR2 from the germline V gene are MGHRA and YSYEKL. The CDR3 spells CASSQTGTYNQPQHF. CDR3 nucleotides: TGCGCCAGCAGCCAGACCGGGACTTATAATCAGCCCCAGCATTTT.

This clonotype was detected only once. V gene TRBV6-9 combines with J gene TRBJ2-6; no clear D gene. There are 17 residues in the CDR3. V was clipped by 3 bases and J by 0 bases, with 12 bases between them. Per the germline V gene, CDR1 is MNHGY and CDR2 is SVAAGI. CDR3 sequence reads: CASSYPHGSSGANVLTF. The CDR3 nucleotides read TGTGCCAGCAGTTACCCCCACGGCAGCTCTGGGGCCAACGTCCTGACTTTC.

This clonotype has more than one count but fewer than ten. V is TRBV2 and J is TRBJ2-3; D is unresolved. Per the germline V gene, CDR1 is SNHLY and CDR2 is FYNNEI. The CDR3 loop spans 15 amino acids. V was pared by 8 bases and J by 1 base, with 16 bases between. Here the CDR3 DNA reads TGTGCCAGCTCCTCTCAGCTCAGACGCACAGATACGCAGTATTTT. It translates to CASSSQLRRTDTQYF.

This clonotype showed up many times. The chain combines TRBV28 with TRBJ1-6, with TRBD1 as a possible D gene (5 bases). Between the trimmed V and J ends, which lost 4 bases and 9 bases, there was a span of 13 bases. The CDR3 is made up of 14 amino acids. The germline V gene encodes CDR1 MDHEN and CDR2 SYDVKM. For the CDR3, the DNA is TGTGCCAGCAGTTCCGGTGCTAGGGGTTCACCCCTCCACTTT. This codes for CASSSGARGSPLHF.

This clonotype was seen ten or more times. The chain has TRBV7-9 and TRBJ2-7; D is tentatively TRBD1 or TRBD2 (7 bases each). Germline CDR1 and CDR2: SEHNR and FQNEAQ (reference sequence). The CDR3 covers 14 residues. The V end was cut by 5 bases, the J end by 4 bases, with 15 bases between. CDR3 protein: CASSPDQGGYEQYF. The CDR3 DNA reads TGTGCCAGCAGCCCGGACCAGGGGGGGTACGAGCAGTACTTC.

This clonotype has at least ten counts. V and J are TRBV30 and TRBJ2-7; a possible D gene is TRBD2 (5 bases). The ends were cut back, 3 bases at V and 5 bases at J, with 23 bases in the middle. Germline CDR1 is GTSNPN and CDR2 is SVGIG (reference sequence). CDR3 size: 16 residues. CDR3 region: CAWREDSGPSPHEQYF. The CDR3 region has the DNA TGTGCCTGGAGGGAGGATAGTGGCCCTTCACCCCACGAGCAGTACTTC. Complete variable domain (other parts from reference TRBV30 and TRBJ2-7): SQTIHQWPATLVQPVGSPLSLECTVEGTSNPNLYWYRQAAGRGLQLLFYSVGIGQISSEVPQNLSASRPQDRQFILSSKKLLLSDSGFYLCAWREDSGPSPHEQYFGPGTRLTVT.